This T cell receptor (beta chain) stems from a study of blood T cell repertoires in COVID-19. Turning to the study itself: Donors in the United States, Italy and Spain gave samples during acute or convalescent COVID-19. In each case, the material was cDNA or gDNA derived from T cells, B-cell-depleted T cells, or PBMCs.

Under the authors' procedure: The assay estimated nucleated cells by amplifying reference gene primers. The table came from immunoSEQ multiplex PCR; TCRdb's copy has only in-frame clones and leaves some out. The DNA gave D and trimming, while V, J and clone size come from that table. The table has fewer than 250,000 clones, approximately 88% seen once. As to this clone: An end of the junction does not agree with germline; a read error may underlie this. Other DNA sequences in this sample translate to the same CDR3.

Sequenced: peripheral blood. This receptor was taken from a man in his sixties who had recovered from COVID-19.

The CDR3 here is CASSLGTLETQYF. DNA for the CDR3: TGTGCTAGCAGCTTAGGGACTTTGGAGACCCAGTACTTC. The chain recombines TRBV7-7 with TRBJ2-5; TRBD2 is a possible D gene (6 bases). This CDR3 has 13 residues. The germline gives CDR1 SSHAT, CDR2 FNYEAQ (reference sequence). Drawing the rest from reference TRBV7-7 and TRBJ2-5, the complete variable domain is GAGVSQSPRYKVTKRGQDVTLRCDPISSHATLYWYQQALGQGPEFLTYFNYEAQPDKSGLPSDRFSAERPEGSISTLTIQRTEQRDSAMYRCASSLGTLETQYFGPGTRLLVL.